These T cell receptor beta chains were read from a single sample in a study of blood T cells in healthy people across ages. MiXCR, applied by TCRdb to the 5' RACE reads, yields one record per CDR3 protein. Here the sample spans 1.5 million to 2 million distinct CDR3 sequences, about two fifths being singletons. Sequenced input: blood. All receptors derive from a human donor in good health. Each CDR3 is given with its conserved first and last residue. A D gene is named only where the DNA matches it firmly. Size is omitted from some rows. Given values are once, few, many or a class for expanded clones.

TRBJ2-7 few TRBV6-5 . TGTGCCAGCAGTTACGGTCGACAGGCCTACGAGCAGTACTTC CASSYGRQAYEQYF
TRBJ2-5 few TRBV12-3/TRBV12-4 TRBD2 TGTGCCAGCAGTTTAAGCGGGGGGCTTGAGACCCAGTACTTC CASSLSGGLETQYF
TRBJ1-6 few TRBV7-2 . TGTGCCAGCAACCGACAGTCGTTTAATTCACCCCTCCACTTT CASNRQSFNSPLHF
TRBJ2-1 . TRBV15 . TGTGCCACCAGCAGAGATGGGCCTAGCTCCTACAATGAGCAGTTCTTC CATSRDGPSSYNEQFF
TRBJ2-1 . TRBV29-1 . TGCAGCGTTGAAGACTCTCGAGGCTACGAGCAGTTCTTC CSVEDSRGYEQFF
TRBJ2-7 . TRBV28 TRBD1 TGTGCCAGCAGGCGCACTGGGACAGGGAGTTCGAGTGAGCAGTACTTC CASRRTGTGSSSEQYF
TRBJ1-2 few TRBV7-7 TRBD1 TGTGCTAGCAGCTTTGGACAGGGAACCTATGGCTACACCTTC CASSFGQGTYGYTF
TRBJ2-5 few TRBV5-5 . TGTGCCAGCAGCTTGGTGGGAGGTACGGGGACGACCCAGTACTTC CASSLVGGTGTTQYF
TRBJ1-2 many TRBV15 . TGTGCCACCAGCAGAGACGGTTATGGCTACACCTTC CATSRDGYGYTF
TRBJ2-3 few TRBV7-6 . TGTGCCAGCAGCTTACCGCTTCGTTTGGATACGCAGTATTTT CASSLPLRLDTQYF
TRBJ2-2 few TRBV2 . TGTGCCAGCAGTTTAGACAGAGTGAACACCGGGGAGCTGTTTTTT CASSLDRVNTGELFF
TRBJ1-6 . TRBV12-3/TRBV12-4 TRBD1 TGTGCCAGCAGTTTATCCGGGACAGGACCTTCACCCCTCCACTTT CASSLSGTGPSPLHF
TRBJ2-7 . TRBV4-3 . TGCGCCAGCAGCCAAGGGAAGGGGCCCTACGAGCAGTACTTC CASSQGKGPYEQYF
TRBJ2-5 . TRBV20-1 . TGCAGTGCTAGAGCCTGGGAGACCCAGTACTTC CSARAWETQYF
TRBJ2-2 . TRBV6-4 . TGTGCCAGCAGTGCCTCCAACACCGGGGAGCTGTTTTTT CASSASNTGELFF
TRBJ1-6 . TRBV2 . TGTGCCGGCAGGAGGGGGTCACCCCTCCACTTT CAGRRGSPLHF
TRBJ1-6 . TRBV11-1 . TGTGCCAGCAGCATTAAGACGGAGTATCCCTATAATTCACCCCTCCACTTT CASSIKTEYPYNSPLHF
TRBJ2-7 . TRBV15 TRBD1 TGTGCCACCAGCAGTACAGGGGAAAGCTCCTACGAGCAGTACTTC CATSSTGESSYEQYF
TRBJ2-3 . TRBV4-2 . TGTGCCAGCAGCCAAGAAGGGGCGGGTACAGATACGCAGTATTTT CASSQEGAGTDTQYF
TRBJ1-1 few TRBV7-2 TRBD1 TGTGCCAGCAGTCAACTTAGGGGGCGCACTGAAGCTTTCTTT CASSQLRGRTEAFF
TRBJ1-5 . TRBV12-3/TRBV12-4 . TGTGCCAGCAGTGTACAGGGTGCGGTGCGCAATCAGCCCCAGCATTTT CASSVQGAVRNQPQHF
TRBJ1-6 . TRBV28 . TGTGCCAGCAGTCCGGGCGGCTCCTATAATTCACCCCTCCACTTT CASSPGGSYNSPLHF
TRBJ2-5 . TRBV11-3 . TGTGCCAGCAGCTTAAGATATAACTTCGGGGAGACCCAGTACTTC CASSLRYNFGETQYF
TRBJ2-7 . TRBV7-3 . TGTGCCAGCAGCTTAAGGGGCCCCTTAAAGGACAGCTCCTACGAGCAGTACTTC CASSLRGPLKDSSYEQYF
TRBJ1-4 . TRBV4-2 . TGTGCCAGCAGCCAAGTTATTGGGGGCAGGAAGAATGAAAAACTGTTTTTT CASSQVIGGRKNEKLFF
TRBJ2-5 many TRBV15 TRBD2 TGTGCCACCAGACTAGCGGGGGGAGAGACCCAGTACTTC CATRLAGGETQYF
TRBJ2-4 . TRBV20-1 TRBD2 TGCAGTGCTATGCGGCTAGCGGGAAACATTCAGTACTTC CSAMRLAGNIQYF
TRBJ2-7 . TRBV7-8 TRBD2 TGTGCCAGCAGCTTAGTTGCGGGGGGCATCTCCCTCTACGAGCAGTACTTC CASSLVAGGISLYEQYF
TRBJ2-3 . TRBV24-1 . TGTGCCACCAGCTTATCGGCTGGGGGCACAGATACGCAGTATTTT CATSLSAGGTDTQYF
TRBJ2-1 once TRBV24-1 TRBD1 TGTGCCACCAGTGATTGGACAGGTGAGCAGTTCTTC CATSDWTGEQFF
TRBJ2-1 . TRBV7-9 TRBD2 TGTGCCAGCAGCTTAGGTCCCGGGACTAGCTGGGATGAGCAGTTCTTC CASSLGPGTSWDEQFF
TRBJ2-5 . TRBV11-2 . TGTGCCAGCAGCTTAGATGAAACTGGGACCCAGTACTTC CASSLDETGTQYF
TRBJ1-3 . TRBV10-3 . TGTGCCATCAGTGAGTTACAGGGAGGAAACACCATATATTTT CAISELQGGNTIYF
TRBJ2-1 few TRBV20-1 . TGCAGTGCTAGAGACCCGGTCAATGAGCAGTTCTTC CSARDPVNEQFF
TRBJ2-3 few TRBV12-3/TRBV12-4 . TGTGCCAGCAGTAACTTAAGGGCAAATACGCAGTATTTT CASSNLRANTQYF
TRBJ1-2 . TRBV28 TRBD1 TGTGCCAGCAGCTCCATCCAACAGGGGGCCCCTGGCTACACCTTC CASSSIQQGAPGYTF
TRBJ2-1 . TRBV6-2/TRBV6-3 . TGTGCCAGCAGTTACGGATGGGTGGAAATTAGCAATGAGCAGTTCTTC CASSYGWVEISNEQFF
TRBJ2-7 . TRBV5-1 . TGCGCCAGCAGCTCAGGGTTCAGCGGCGAGCAGTACTTC CASSSGFSGEQYF
TRBJ2-1 . TRBV10-3 TRBD1 TGTGCCCTCCGACAGGGGGATTACAATGAGCAGTTCTTC CALRQGDYNEQFF
TRBJ1-2 . TRBV6-6 . TGTGCCAGCAGTTACTCGAGATCGGGGGCTAACTATGGCTACACCTTC CASSYSRSGANYGYTF
TRBJ1-2 few TRBV29-1 TRBD1 TGCAGCGTTGAAGATAACGGGACAGGGGGATCAAATAACTATGGCTACACCTTC CSVEDNGTGGSNNYGYTF
TRBJ1-1 . TRBV10-3 TRBD1 TGTGCCATCAGCGAGACAGGGGGCCGGTTCGCTGAAGCTTTCTTT CAISETGGRFAEAFF
TRBJ2-7 . TRBV20-1 . TGCAGTGCTAGAGATCGTCGCGGTAAAGGAACCTACGAGCAGTACTTC CSARDRRGKGTYEQYF
TRBJ2-3 . TRBV7-2 TRBD2 TGTGCCAGCAGCCCAGGGAGGGCTAGATTGGGTACGCAGTATTTT CASSPGRARLGTQYF
TRBJ2-7 few TRBV29-1 . TGCAGCGTCTACTTCAGCATCGGCGAGCAGTACTTC CSVYFSIGEQYF
TRBJ1-1 . TRBV29-1 . TGCAGCGTCTGGACCTCGAGGGGTGAAGCTTTCTTT CSVWTSRGEAFF